This T cell receptor (beta chain) was profiled in a study of blood T cell repertoires in COVID-19. Study summary: Some COVID-19 samples were acute and others convalescent; all came from the United States, Italy and Spain. PBMCs, B-cell-depleted T cells, or T cells were the source of the cDNA or gDNA that made up the material.

The protocol was immunoSEQ multiplex PCR, while the TCRdb copy is restricted to in-frame clones and leaves out a portion. This table has 110,000 or so clones, around 84% appearing once. This CDR3 is built from 14 residues. The V and J ends lost 4 bases and 1 base respectively, with 8 bases between them. Germline lookup yields CDR1 LNHDA and CDR2 SQIVND (reference sequence). The V gene is TRBV19, the J gene TRBJ1-3; D is uncertain. Sequencing was done on a sample of peripheral blood. The TCR sequence derives from a woman aged 40 to 50 with acute or convalescent COVID-19. The CDR3 loop reads CASSSPGSGNTIYF. DNA of the CDR3: TGTGCCAGTAGTAGTCCGGGATCTGGAAACACCATATATTTT.